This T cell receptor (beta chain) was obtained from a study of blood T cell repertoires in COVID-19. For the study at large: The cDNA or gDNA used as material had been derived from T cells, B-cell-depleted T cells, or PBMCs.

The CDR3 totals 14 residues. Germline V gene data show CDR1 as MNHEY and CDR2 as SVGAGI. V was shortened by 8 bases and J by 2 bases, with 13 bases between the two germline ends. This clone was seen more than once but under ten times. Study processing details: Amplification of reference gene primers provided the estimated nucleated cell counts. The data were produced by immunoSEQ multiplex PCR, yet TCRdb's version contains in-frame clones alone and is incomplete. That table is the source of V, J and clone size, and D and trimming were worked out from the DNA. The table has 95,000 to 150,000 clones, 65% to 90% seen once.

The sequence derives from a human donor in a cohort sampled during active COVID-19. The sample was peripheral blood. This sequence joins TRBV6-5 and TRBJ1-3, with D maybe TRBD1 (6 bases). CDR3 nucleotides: TGTGCCAGCGGGTGGACAGCGGCTGGAAACACCATATATTTT. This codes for CASGWTAAGNTIYF.